This is a list of T cell receptor beta chains from one sample in a study of Graves' ophthalmopathy and Graves' hyperthyroidism. A single record per CDR3 protein comes from TCRdb applying MiXCR to the multiplex PCR reads. Found here are about 370,000 distinct CDR3 sequences, around 17% of them singletons; the top ten hold 1.6%. The sample was peripheral blood. Source of these receptors: a woman younger than 35 with Graves' ophthalmopathy. The CDR3 runs from the conserved cysteine through the conserved F or W. Each record gives: CDR3 protein, V gene, J gene.

cdr3_aa: CASSAWTEGEQYF
v_call: TRBV7-2
j_call: TRBJ2-7

cdr3_aa: CASSMGQGINYGYTF
v_call: TRBV19
j_call: TRBJ1-2

cdr3_aa: CASSSGTGGTEAFF
v_call: TRBV5-1
j_call: TRBJ1-1

cdr3_aa: CASSLTGTGGAYEQYF
v_call: TRBV7-3
j_call: TRBJ2-7

cdr3_aa: CASSYRGAGYTYEQYF
v_call: TRBV6-5
j_call: TRBJ2-7

cdr3_aa: CASTERDRLGGNTIYF
v_call: TRBV11-2
j_call: TRBJ1-3

cdr3_aa: CASSYTDSNTGELFF
v_call: TRBV6-5
j_call: TRBJ2-2

cdr3_aa: CASSEQGVRPQHF
v_call: TRBV6-1
j_call: TRBJ1-5

cdr3_aa: CASSPSGTGVQDEQYF
v_call: TRBV6-1
j_call: TRBJ2-7

cdr3_aa: CASSTRFSGEETQYF
v_call: TRBV7-2
j_call: TRBJ2-5

cdr3_aa: CSVEDPGTDESYEQYF
v_call: TRBV29-1
j_call: TRBJ2-7

cdr3_aa: CASRKGEYQETQYF
v_call: TRBV3-1
j_call: TRBJ2-5

cdr3_aa: CASSGDRLEGYGYTF
v_call: TRBV6-1
j_call: TRBJ1-2

cdr3_aa: CASSPLGMGEQYF
v_call: TRBV18
j_call: TRBJ2-7

cdr3_aa: CASSQGPGPHIGELFF
v_call: TRBV4-1
j_call: TRBJ2-2

cdr3_aa: CASSLTLGTGELFF
v_call: TRBV7-2
j_call: TRBJ2-2

cdr3_aa: CATSDKWGTLDETQYF
v_call: TRBV24-1
j_call: TRBJ2-5

cdr3_aa: CSATRQVNTEAFF
v_call: TRBV20-1
j_call: TRBJ1-1

cdr3_aa: CASSYRRTGGTEAFF
v_call: TRBV6-5
j_call: TRBJ1-1

cdr3_aa: CASSLRQGNSNQPQHF
v_call: TRBV12-3/TRBV12-4
j_call: TRBJ1-5

cdr3_aa: CASSAHGQGAGGELFF
v_call: TRBV6-1
j_call: TRBJ2-2

cdr3_aa: CSAIQGGDTQYF
v_call: TRBV20-1
j_call: TRBJ2-3

cdr3_aa: CASRDSWDTGELFF
v_call: TRBV28
j_call: TRBJ2-2